Listed here is a single T cell receptor beta chain. At the DNA level, this CDR3 is encoded by other sequences in the same sample as well. These data are taken from a study of CD8+ T cells in alopecia areata. Overall study context: Tofacitinib administration to treated patients was oral, at 5 to 10 mg twice daily.

After isolation, RNA underwent reverse transcription to generate cDNA as the sequencing template. The repertoire was sequenced with immunoSEQ multiplex PCR; TCRdb's copy has only in-frame clones and lacks some. This repertoire shows 160,000 or so clones, around half found once; its top ten account for roughly a fifth. The CDR3 loop spans 11 amino acids. Losses at the gene ends were 3 bases for V and 4 bases for J; bases not matched to a gene: 0. Germline loops: CDR1 GTSNPN, CDR2 SVGIG (reference sequence). The sequence was collected from a human donor with alopecia areata. This sample comprised CD8+ T cells sorted from blood, obtained at week 0. The V call is TRBV30, the J call TRBJ2-7; TRBD1 matches 7 bases. The CDR3 region is CAWRQGYEQYF. In DNA form, the CDR3 reads TGTGCCTGGAGACAGGGGTACGAGCAGTACTTC.